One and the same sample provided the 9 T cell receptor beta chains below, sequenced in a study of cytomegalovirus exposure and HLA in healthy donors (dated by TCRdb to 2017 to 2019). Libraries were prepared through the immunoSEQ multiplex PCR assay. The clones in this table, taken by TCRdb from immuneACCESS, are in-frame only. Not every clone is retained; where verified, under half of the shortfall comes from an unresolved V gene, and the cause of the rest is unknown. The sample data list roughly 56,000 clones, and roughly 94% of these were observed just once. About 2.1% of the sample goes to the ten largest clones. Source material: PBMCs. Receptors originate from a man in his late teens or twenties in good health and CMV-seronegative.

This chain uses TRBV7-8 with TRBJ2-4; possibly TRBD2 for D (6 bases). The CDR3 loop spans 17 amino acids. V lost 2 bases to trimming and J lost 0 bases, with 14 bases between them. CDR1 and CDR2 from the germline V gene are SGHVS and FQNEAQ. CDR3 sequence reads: CASSLRRGIIAKNIQYF. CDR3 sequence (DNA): TGTGCCAGCAGCTTACGCCGCGGGATAATAGCCAAAAACATTCAGTACTTC.

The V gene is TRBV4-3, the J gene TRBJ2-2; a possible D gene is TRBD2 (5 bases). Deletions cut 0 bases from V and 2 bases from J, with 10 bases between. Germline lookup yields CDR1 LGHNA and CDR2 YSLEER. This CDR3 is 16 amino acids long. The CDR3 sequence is CASSQDGRANTGELFF. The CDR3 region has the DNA TGCGCCAGCAGCCAAGATGGGCGGGCAAACACCGGGGAGCTGTTTTTT.

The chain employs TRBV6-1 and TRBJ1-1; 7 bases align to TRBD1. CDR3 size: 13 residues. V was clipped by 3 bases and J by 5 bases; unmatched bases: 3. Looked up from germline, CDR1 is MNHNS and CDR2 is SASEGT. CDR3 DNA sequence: TGTGCCAGCAGTGAGACAGGGTGGACTGAAGCTTTCTTT. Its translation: CASSETGWTEAFF.

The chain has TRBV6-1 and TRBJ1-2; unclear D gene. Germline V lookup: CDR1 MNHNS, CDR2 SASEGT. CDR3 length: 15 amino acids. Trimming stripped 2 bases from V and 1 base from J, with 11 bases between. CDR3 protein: CASSENSGNNYGYTF. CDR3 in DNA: TGTGCCAGCAGTGAAAACTCGGGTAATAACTATGGCTACACCTTC.

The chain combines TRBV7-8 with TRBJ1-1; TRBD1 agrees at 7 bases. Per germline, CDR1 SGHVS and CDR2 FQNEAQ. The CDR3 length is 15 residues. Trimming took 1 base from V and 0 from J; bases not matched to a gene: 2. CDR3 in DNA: TGTGCCAGCAGCTTAGGACAGGGAATGAACACTGAAGCTTTCTTT. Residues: CASSLGQGMNTEAFF.

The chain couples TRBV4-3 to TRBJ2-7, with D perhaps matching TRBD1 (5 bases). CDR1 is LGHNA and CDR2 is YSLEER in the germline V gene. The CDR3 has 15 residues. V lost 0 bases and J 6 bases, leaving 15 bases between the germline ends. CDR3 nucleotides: TGCGCCAGCAGCCAAGAGCTTCTAGGGGCGTCCGAGCAGTACTTC. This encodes CASSQELLGASEQYF.

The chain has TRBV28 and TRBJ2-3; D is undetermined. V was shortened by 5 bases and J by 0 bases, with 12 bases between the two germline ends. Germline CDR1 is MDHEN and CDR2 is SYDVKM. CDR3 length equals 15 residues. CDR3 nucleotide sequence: TGTGCCAGCAGTAAAAGCGAGACTAGCACAGATACGCAGTATTTT. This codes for CASSKSETSTDTQYF.

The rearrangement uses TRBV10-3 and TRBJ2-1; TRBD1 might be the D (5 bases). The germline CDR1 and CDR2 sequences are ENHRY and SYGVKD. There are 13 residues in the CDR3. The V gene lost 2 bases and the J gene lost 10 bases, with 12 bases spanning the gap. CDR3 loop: CAISETQGMEQFF. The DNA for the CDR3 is TGTGCCATCAGTGAGACGCAGGGTATGGAGCAGTTCTTC.

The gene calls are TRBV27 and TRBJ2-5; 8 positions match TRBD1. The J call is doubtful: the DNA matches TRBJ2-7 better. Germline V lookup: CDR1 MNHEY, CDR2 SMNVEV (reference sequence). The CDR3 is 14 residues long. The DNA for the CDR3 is TGTGCCAGCAGTTCCTGGACAGGGTATGGCGAGCAGTACTTC. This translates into CASSSWTGYGEQYF.